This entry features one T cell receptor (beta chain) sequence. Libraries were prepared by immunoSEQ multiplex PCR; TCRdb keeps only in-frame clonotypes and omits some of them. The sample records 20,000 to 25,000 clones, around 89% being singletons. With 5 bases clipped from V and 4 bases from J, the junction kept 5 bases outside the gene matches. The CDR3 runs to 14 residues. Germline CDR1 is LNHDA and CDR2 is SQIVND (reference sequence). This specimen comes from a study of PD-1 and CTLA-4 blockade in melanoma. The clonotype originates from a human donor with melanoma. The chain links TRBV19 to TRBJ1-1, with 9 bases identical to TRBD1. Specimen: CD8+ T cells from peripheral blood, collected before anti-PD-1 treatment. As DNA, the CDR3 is TGTGCCAGTAGTTACAGGGGGCTCGGCACTGAAGCTTTCTTT. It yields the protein CASSYRGLGTEAFF.